This note documents a single T cell receptor (beta chain) sequence. The antigen remains unidentified. Assay: immunoSEQ multiplex PCR; the TCRdb copy retains only in-frame clones and omits some. Of 35,000 to 50,000 clones detected, roughly 75% appear once; the ten largest clones hold about a fifth. This sample was included in a study of T cell responses to AZD1222 COVID-19 vaccine. General study results and limits: Seropositive status at baseline applied to only 5 to 7 AZD1222 recipients. Clonal diversity may have been underestimated in mostly white British donors. Vaccine-related CD4 TCRs covered spike, predominating at 160-218 and 743-854.

V lost 6 bases and J lost 8; bases outside the gene matches: 7. Germline V lookup: CDR1 SQVTM, CDR2 ANQGSEA. The CDR3 extends over 12 amino acids. The chain carries TRBV29-1 and TRBJ1-2, with TRBD1 identical over 9 bases. The sample was peripheral blood, taken 28 days after the second dose of the MenACWY control vaccine. The sequence came from an adult who received the MenACWY meningococcal vaccine as a control. Written as DNA, the CDR3 is TGCAGCGTGGGACAGGGATTAGGAGGCTACACCTTC. It specifies CSVGQGLGGYTF.